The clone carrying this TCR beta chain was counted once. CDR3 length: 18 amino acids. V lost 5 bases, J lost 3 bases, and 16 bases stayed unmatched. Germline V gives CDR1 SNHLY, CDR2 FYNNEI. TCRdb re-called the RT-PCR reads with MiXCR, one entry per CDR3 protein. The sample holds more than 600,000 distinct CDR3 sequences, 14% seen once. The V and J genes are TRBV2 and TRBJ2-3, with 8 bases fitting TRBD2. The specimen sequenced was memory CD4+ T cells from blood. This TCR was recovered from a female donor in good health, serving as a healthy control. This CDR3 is CASSHPASGQRETDTQYF. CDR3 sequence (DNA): TGTGCCAGCAGTCATCCGGCTAGCGGGCAGAGGGAGACAGATACGCAGTATTTT.